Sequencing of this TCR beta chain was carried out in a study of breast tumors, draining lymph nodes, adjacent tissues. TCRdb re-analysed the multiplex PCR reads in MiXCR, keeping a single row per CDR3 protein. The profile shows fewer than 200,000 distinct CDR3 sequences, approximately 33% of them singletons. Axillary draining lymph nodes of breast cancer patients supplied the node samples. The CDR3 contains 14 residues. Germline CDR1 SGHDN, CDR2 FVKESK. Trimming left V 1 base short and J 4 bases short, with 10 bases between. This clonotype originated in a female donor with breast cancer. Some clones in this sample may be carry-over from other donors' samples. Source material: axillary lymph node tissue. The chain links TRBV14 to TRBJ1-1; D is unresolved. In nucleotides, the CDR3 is TGTGCCAGCAGCCAAGTTGCAGGTGGCACTGAAGCTTTCTTT. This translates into CASSQVAGGTEAFF.